The 20 T cell receptor beta chains below come from one sample, sequenced in a study of beta chain features in type 1 diabetes. Whole-study findings and limits: Moderate but significant shortening of TCRB CDR3s was recorded in all four CD4+ subsets from Type 1 diabetes patients.

The antigens of these receptors remain unknown. The study reverse transcribed the entire isolated RNA, so it sequenced expressed TCRB transcripts. Only in-frame clones appear in the TCRdb table, and some are missing; sequencing was by immunoSEQ multiplex PCR. The sample lists a few hundred thousand clones, approximately 14% occurring once. The sequenced sample consisted of naive CD4+ T cells from blood. Every receptor here comes from a man aged 25 to 40 with type 1 diabetes.

The rearrangement uses TRBV5-4 and TRBJ1-2, with TRBD1 as a possible D gene (6 bases). Germline loops: CDR1 SGHNT, CDR2 YYREEE (reference sequence). V lost 0 bases to trimming and J lost 4 bases, with 10 bases between them. There are 14 residues in the CDR3. DNA of the CDR3: TGTGCCAGCAGCTTGGCACAGGGTATCTATGGCTACACCTTC. It encodes CASSLAQGIYGYTF.

This chain connects TRBV7-6 to TRBJ2-1; D unclear. The length of the CDR3 is 11 residues. The germline CDR1 and CDR2 sequences are SGHVS and FNYEAQ. V was clipped by 8 bases and J by 9 bases, with 11 bases between them. CDR3 DNA: TGTGCCAGCTCCAGCGAAGGTGAGCAGTTCTTC. Its translation is CASSSEGEQFF.

V and J are TRBV18 and TRBJ2-1, with 8 bases aligning to TRBD1. This CDR3 has 15 amino acids. Trimming cost V 3 bases and J 4 bases; bases outside gene matches: 5. Germline values: CDR1 KGHSH, CDR2 LQKENI. CDR3 bases: TGTGCCAGCTCACCGCCGGGACAGGCATACAATGAGCAGTTCTTC. Residues: CASSPPGQAYNEQFF.

This clone has more than one count but fewer than ten. The rearrangement uses TRBV5-6 and TRBJ2-5; TRBD2 is a possible D gene (5 bases). This CDR3 contains 14 residues. The V end lost 1 base, the J end lost 0 bases, and 7 bases lay between the germline ends. The V gene's germline CDR1 is SGHDT and CDR2 YYEEEE. The CDR3 DNA follows: TGTGCCAGCAGCTTGAGAGGGAACCAAGAGACCCAGTACTTC. As protein: CASSLRGNQETQYF. Filled out from reference TRBV5-6 and TRBJ2-5, the complete variable domain reads DAGVTQSPTHLIKTRGQQVTLRCSPKSGHDTVSWYQQALGQGPQFIFQYYEEEERQRGNFPDRFSGHQFPNYSSELNVNALLLGDSALYLCASSLRGNQETQYFGPGTRLLVL.

This clone was counted a few times. The chain is built from TRBV11-2 and TRBJ2-7; D possibly corresponds to TRBD2 (5 bases). Germline V gene data show CDR1 as SGHAT and CDR2 as FQNNGV. CDR3 length: 14 residues. V was pared by 2 bases and J by 6 bases, with 14 bases between. This CDR3 reads CASSLLATESEQYF. The CDR3 bases are TGTGCCAGCAGCTTACTAGCTACGGAAAGCGAGCAGTACTTC.

Only a few counts were recorded for this clone. V gene TRBV30 combines with J gene TRBJ1-4; a possible D gene is TRBD1 (6 bases). Germline V gene data show CDR1 as GTSNPN and CDR2 as SVGIG (reference sequence). The CDR3 covers 14 residues. The V end was cut by 5 bases, the J end by 4 bases, with 14 bases between. The CDR3 bases are TGTGCCTGGGGGGGGGCAGGCCGTAATGAAAAACTGTTTTTT. It encodes CAWGGAGRNEKLFF.

The chain joins TRBV5-1 to TRBJ1-2, with TRBD1 matching over 9 bases. Trimming took 4 bases from V and 8 from J; bases not matched to a gene: 9. Germline assignment: CDR1 SGHRS and CDR2 YFSETQ. This CDR3 has 14 amino acids. CDR3: CASSPGDRVDGYTF. DNA of the CDR3: TGCGCCAGCAGCCCGGGGGACAGGGTGGACGGCTACACCTTC.

This chain joins TRBV12-5 and TRBJ1-2; no clear D. Trimming removed 5 bases at V and 8 bases at J, with 12 bases between. Germline V lookup: CDR1 LGHNT, CDR2 FRNRAP. The CDR3 is 12 amino acids. CDR3 nucleotides: TGTGCTAGTGGTCGGGGAGGCAACGGCTACACCTTC. This sequence encodes CASGRGGNGYTF.

Details on this clone: Other DNA sequences within the sample encode an identical CDR3. The rearrangement joins TRBV5-1 to TRBJ2-2; 10 bases map to TRBD2. Unmatched junction bases numbered 1, after V lost 3 bases and J lost 5 bases. Germline V gene data show CDR1 as SGHRS and CDR2 as YFSETQ. The CDR3 loop spans 14 amino acids. The CDR3 nucleotides are TGCGCCAGCAGCTGGGGACTAGCGACCGGGGAGCTGTTTTTT. Residues: CASSWGLATGELFF.

The V call is TRBV9, the J call TRBJ2-1, with 7 bases that match TRBD2. The V gene's germline CDR1 is SGDLS and CDR2 YYNGEE. The V segment lost 0 bases and the J segment 9 bases; nucleotides outside the gene matches: 6. CDR3 length: 14 residues. Here the CDR3 DNA reads TGTGCCAGCAGCGTAGATGAGGGAGGGCGTGAGCAGTTCTTC. Its protein product is CASSVDEGGREQFF.

A few counts support this clone. The chain recombines TRBV18 with TRBJ2-2; 7 bases map to TRBD2. This CDR3 contains 15 residues. The ends lost 6 bases at V and 1 base at J; junction bases unmatched: 5. Germline V lookup: CDR1 KGHSH, CDR2 LQKENI. The chain's CDR3 is CASSLAAQNTGELFF. CDR3 in DNA: TGTGCCAGCTCCCTAGCGGCCCAGAACACCGGGGAGCTGTTTTTT.

The V and J genes are TRBV5-4 and TRBJ2-6; D is possibly TRBD1 (7 bases). This CDR3 contains 15 residues. The ends were cut back, 4 bases at V and 2 bases at J, with 10 bases in the middle. Germline CDR1 SGHNT, CDR2 YYREEE (reference sequence). CDR3 nucleotide sequence: TGTGCCAGCAGCGGGGGGACAGCTGGGGCCAACGTCCTGACTTTC. Amino acids: CASSGGTAGANVLTF.

V gene TRBV19 combines with J gene TRBJ2-1; D is possibly TRBD2 (5 bases). The CDR3 extends over 15 amino acids. Germline CDR1 is LNHDA and CDR2 is SQIVND (reference sequence). V lost 5 bases and J 0 bases, leaving 11 bases between the germline ends. CDR3: CASSPGITSYNEQFF. In nucleotides, the CDR3 is TGTGCCAGTAGTCCCGGGATTACCTCCTACAATGAGCAGTTCTTC.

V is TRBV15 and J is TRBJ2-7; 11 bases are a match to TRBD1. The germline gives CDR1 LNHNV, CDR2 YYDKDF (reference sequence). This CDR3 spans 15 amino acids. The V and J ends lost 0 bases and 8 bases, in that order; junction bases with no gene match: 6. The CDR3 protein is CATSRDGGQGEQQYF. The DNA for the CDR3 is TGTGCCACCAGCAGAGATGGGGGACAGGGGGAGCAGCAGTACTTC.

There are a few counts of this clone. The CDR3, as DNA: TGTGCCAGCAGCGGCGCGGGGAGCTCCTATAATTCACCCCTCCACTTT. Its protein is CASSGAGSSYNSPLHF. The chain couples TRBV7-9 to TRBJ1-6, with unresolved D. The V end was cut by 5 bases, the J end by 0 bases, with 11 bases between. Germline loops: CDR1 SEHNR, CDR2 FQNEAQ (reference sequence). The CDR3 sequence is 16 residues long.

This chain links TRBV2 with TRBJ2-5, with D possibly matching TRBD2 (6 bases). Germline CDR1 SNHLY, CDR2 FYNNEI. The germline V and J ends were trimmed by 4 bases and 4 bases, with 13 bases remaining between them. This CDR3 has 14 amino acids. CDR3 sequence: CASSAGDSGETQYF. The CDR3 coding sequence is TGTGCCAGCAGTGCGGGAGACTCGGGAGAGACCCAGTACTTC.

This clone has more than one count but fewer than ten. V is TRBV27 and J is TRBJ2-5, with 9 bases that match TRBD2. Trimming cost V 6 bases and J 3 bases; bases outside gene matches: 8. This CDR3 contains 15 residues. Looked up from germline, CDR1 is MNHEY and CDR2 is SMNVEV (reference sequence). The CDR3 region is CASRPRTSVEETQYF. The CDR3 DNA is TGTGCCAGCAGACCCAGGACTAGCGTAGAAGAGACCCAGTACTTC.

This clone was counted between two and nine times. The chain employs TRBV5-4 and TRBJ2-7; TRBD1 matches at 9 bases. From germline, CDR1 is SGHNT and CDR2 YYREEE (reference sequence). The CDR3 is made up of 16 amino acids. V lost 4 bases and J lost 5; bases outside the gene matches: 13. CDR3 in amino acids: CASSPMGDREKNEQYF. The DNA of the CDR3 is TGTGCCAGCAGCCCTATGGGGGACAGGGAAAAAAACGAGCAGTACTTC.

This clone occurred a few times. The gene calls are TRBV2 and TRBJ1-4; D is unclear. The CDR3 contains 14 residues. Trimming took 6 bases from V and 5 from J, leaving 13 bases between them. Germline V lookup: CDR1 SNHLY, CDR2 FYNNEI. CDR3 coding DNA: TGTGCCAGCAGCCTCCGACTCTTCAATGAAAAACTGTTTTTT. Translation gives CASSLRLFNEKLFF.

As regards this clone: An end of the junction does not agree with germline; a read error may underlie this. The gene calls are TRBV7-7 and TRBJ2-1; D ambiguous. CDR3 length equals 13 residues. Germline V lookup: CDR1 SSHAT, CDR2 FNYEAQ (reference sequence). The CDR3 sequence: CASSLESSTEQFF. The CDR3 nucleotides read TGTGCTAGCAGCTTAGAGTCTAGTACTGAGCAGTTCTTC.